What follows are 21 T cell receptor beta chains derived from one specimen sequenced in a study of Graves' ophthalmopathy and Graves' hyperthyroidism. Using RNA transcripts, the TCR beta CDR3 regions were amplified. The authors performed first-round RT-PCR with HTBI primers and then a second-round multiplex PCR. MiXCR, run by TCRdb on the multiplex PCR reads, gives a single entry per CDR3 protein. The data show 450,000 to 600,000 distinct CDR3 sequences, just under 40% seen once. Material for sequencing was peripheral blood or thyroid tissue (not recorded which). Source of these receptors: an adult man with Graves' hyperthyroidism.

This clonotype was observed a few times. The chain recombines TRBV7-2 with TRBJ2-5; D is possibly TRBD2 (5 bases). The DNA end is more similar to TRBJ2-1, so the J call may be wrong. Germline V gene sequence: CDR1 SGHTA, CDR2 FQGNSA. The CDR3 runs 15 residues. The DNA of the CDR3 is TGTGCCAGCAGCTTAGCACGATTCAGCGGTGGTGAGCAGTTCTTC. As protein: CASSLARFSGGEQFF.

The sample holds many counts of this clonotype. As DNA, the CDR3 is TGCAGCGTTGAACTACCAGGGGGCAATTACGAGCAGTACTTC. It encodes CSVELPGGNYEQYF. This rearrangement joins TRBV29-1 to TRBJ2-7, with TRBD1 identical over 8 bases. Germline V lookup: CDR1 SQVTM, CDR2 ANQGSEA. V lost 2 bases and J lost 4; bases outside the gene matches: 7. This CDR3 region has 14 residues.

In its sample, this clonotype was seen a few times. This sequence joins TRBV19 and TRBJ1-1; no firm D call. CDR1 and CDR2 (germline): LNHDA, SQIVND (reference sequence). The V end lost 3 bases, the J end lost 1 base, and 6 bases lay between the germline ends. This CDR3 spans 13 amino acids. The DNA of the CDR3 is TGTGCCAGTAGTATTCCGGGGAACACTGAAGCTTTCTTT. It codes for CASSIPGNTEAFF. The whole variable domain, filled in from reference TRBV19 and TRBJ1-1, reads DGGITQSPKYLFRKEGQNVTLSCEQNLNHDAMYWYRQDPGQGLRLIYYSQIVNDFQKGDIAEGYSVSREKKESFPLTVTSAQKNPTAFYLCASSIPGNTEAFFGQGTRLTVV.

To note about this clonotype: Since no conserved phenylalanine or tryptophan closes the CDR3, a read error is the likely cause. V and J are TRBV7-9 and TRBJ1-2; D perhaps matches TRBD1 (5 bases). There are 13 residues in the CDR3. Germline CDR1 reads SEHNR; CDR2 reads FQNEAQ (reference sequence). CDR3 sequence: CASSAPGNYGYTL. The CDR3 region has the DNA TGTGCCAGCAGCGCCCCAGGGAACTATGGTTACACCCTC.

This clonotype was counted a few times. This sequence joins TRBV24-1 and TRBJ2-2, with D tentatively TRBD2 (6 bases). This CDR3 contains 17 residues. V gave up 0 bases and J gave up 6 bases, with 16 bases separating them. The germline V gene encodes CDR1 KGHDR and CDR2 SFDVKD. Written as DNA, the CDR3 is TGTGCCACCAGTGATTTGCCGACTCTCGGGAGTGCCGGGGAGCTGTTTTTT. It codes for CATSDLPTLGSAGELFF.

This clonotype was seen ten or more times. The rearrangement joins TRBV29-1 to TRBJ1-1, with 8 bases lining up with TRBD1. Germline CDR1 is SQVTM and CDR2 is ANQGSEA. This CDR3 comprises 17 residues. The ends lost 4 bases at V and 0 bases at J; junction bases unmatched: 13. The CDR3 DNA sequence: TGCAGCGTTGCCCCCTGGACAGGGCTGGAGCTGAACACTGAAGCTTTCTTT. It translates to CSVAPWTGLELNTEAFF.

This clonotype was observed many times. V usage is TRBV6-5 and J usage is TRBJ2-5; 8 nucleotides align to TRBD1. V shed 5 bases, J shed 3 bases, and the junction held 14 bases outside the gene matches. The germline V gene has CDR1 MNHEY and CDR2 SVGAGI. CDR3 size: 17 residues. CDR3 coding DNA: TGTGCCAGCAGTGGACTCGGTTCCGGACAGGGAGAAGAGACCCAGTACTTC. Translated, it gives CASSGLGSGQGEETQYF.

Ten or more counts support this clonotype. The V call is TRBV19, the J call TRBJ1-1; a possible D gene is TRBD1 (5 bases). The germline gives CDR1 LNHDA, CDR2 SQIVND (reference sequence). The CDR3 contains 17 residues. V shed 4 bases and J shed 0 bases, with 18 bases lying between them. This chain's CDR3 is CASSRGHTRFLNTEAFF. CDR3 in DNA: TGTGCCAGTAGTAGAGGACACACCCGGTTCCTGAACACTGAAGCTTTCTTT.

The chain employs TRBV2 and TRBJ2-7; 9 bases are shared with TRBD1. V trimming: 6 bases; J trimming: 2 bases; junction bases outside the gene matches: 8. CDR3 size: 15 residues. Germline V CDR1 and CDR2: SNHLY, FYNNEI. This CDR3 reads CASRGQGGQPYEQYF. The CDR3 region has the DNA TGTGCCAGCAGGGGACAGGGTGGACAGCCCTACGAGCAGTACTTC.

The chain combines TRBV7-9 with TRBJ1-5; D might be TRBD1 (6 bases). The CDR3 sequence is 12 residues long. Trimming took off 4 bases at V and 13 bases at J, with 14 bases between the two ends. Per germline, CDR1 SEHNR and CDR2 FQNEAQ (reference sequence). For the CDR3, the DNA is TGTGCCAGCAGCTCCGAGGGGGACTTTCAGCATTTT. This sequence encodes CASSSEGDFQHF. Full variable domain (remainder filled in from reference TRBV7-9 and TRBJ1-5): DTGVSQNPRHKITKRGQNVTFRCDPISEHNRLYWYRQTLGQGPEFLTYFQNEAQLEKSRLLSDRFSAERPKGSFSTLEIQRTEQGDSAMYLCASSSEGDFQHFGDGTRLSIL.

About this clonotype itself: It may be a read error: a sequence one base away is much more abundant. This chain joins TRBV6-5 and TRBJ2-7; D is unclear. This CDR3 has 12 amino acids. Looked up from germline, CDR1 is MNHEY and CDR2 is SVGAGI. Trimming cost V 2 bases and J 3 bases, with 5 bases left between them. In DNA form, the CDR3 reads TGTGCCAGCAGTTACGTCTTCTACGAGCAGTACTTC. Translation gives CASSYVFYEQYF.

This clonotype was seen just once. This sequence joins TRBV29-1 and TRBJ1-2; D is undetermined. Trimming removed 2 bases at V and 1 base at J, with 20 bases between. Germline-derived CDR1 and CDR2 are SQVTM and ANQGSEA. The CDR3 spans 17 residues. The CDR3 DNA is TGCAGCGTTGAACGGGGTCGGGGAACAGAATTTAACTATGGCTACACCTTC. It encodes CSVERGRGTEFNYGYTF.

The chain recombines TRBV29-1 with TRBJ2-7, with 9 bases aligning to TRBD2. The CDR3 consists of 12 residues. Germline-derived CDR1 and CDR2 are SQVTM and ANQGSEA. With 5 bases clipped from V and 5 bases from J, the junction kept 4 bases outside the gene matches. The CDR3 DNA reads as TGCAGCGTTCAAGCGGGAGGCCACGAGCAGTACTTC. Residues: CSVQAGGHEQYF.

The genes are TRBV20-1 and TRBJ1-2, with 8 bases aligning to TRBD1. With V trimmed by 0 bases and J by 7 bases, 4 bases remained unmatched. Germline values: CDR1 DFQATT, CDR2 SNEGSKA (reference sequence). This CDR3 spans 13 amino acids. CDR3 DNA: TGCAGTGCTAGAGACAGGGGGCGGGGTGGCTACACCTTC. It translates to CSARDRGRGGYTF.

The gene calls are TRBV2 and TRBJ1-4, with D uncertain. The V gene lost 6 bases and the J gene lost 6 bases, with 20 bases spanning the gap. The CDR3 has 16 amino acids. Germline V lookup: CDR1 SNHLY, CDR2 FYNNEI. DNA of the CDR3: TGTGCCAGCAGGGAAACTAGCGGGAGAGGTGATGAAAAACTGTTTTTT. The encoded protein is CASRETSGRGDEKLFF.

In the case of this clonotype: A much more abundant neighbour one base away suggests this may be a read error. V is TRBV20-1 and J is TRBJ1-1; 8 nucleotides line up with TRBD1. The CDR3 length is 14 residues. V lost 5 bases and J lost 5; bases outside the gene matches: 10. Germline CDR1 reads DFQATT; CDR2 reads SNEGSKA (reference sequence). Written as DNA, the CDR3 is TGCAGTGCTCGAAAGGCAGGGGGCTGGACTGAAGCTTTCTTT. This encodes CSARKAGGWTEAFF.

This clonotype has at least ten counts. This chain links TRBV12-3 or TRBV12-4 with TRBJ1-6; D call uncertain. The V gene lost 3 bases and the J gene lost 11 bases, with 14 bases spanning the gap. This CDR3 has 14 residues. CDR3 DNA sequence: TGTGCCAGCAGTTTTCGGGGAGGCCGTACACCCCTCCACTTT. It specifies CASSFRGGRTPLHF.

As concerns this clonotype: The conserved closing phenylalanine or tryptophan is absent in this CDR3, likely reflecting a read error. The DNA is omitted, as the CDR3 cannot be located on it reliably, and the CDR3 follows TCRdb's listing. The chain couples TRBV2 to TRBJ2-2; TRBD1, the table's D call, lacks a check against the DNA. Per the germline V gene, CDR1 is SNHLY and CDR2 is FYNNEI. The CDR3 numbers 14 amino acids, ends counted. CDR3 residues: CASSPGSEHRGAVV.

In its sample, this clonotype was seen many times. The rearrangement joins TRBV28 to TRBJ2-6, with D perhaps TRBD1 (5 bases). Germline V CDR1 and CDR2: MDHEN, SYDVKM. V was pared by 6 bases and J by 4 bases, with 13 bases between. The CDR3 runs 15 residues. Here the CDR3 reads CASSIRTSGANVLTF. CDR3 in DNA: TGTGCCAGCAGCATAAGGACATCGGGGGCCAACGTCCTGACTTTC.

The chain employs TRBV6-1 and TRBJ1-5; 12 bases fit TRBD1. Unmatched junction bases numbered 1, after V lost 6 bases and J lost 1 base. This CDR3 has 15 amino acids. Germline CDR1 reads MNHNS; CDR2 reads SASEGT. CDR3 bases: TGTGCCAGCAGGGGACAGGGGGCGAGCAATCAGCCCCAGCATTTT. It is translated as CASRGQGASNQPQHF.

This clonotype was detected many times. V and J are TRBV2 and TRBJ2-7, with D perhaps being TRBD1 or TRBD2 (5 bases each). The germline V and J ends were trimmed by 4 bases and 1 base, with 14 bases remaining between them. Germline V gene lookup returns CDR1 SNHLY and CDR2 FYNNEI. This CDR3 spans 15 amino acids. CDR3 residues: CASSADGGGSYEQYF. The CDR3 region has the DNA TGTGCCAGCAGTGCCGACGGTGGGGGTTCCTACGAGCAGTACTTC. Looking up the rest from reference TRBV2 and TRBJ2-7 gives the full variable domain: EPEVTQTPSHQVTQMGQEVILRCVPISNHLYFYWYRQILGQKVEFLVSFYNNEISEKSEIFDDQFSVERPDGSNFTLKIRSTKLEDSAMYFCASSADGGGSYEQYFGPGTRLTVT.